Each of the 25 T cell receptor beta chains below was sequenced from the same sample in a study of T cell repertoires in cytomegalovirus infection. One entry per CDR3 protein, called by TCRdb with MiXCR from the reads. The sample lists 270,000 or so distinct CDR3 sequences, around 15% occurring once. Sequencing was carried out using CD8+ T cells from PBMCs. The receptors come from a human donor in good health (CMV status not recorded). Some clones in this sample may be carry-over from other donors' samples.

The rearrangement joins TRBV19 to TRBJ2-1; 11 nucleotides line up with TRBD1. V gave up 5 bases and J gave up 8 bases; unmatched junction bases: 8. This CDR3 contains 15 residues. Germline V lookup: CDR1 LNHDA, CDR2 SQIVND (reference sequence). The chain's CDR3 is CASSVIGQGADEQFF. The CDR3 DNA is TGTGCCAGTAGTGTGATAGGACAGGGGGCGGATGAGCAGTTCTTC.

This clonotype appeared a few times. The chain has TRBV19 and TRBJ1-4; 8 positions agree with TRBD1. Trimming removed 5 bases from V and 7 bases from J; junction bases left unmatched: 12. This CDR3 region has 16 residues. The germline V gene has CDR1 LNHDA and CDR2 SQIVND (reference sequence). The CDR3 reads CASSGAGGEEGEKLFF. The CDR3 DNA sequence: TGTGCCAGTAGTGGGGCAGGGGGCGAGGAAGGTGAAAAACTGTTTTTT. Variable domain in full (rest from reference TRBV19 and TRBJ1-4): DGGITQSPKYLFRKEGQNVTLSCEQNLNHDAMYWYRQDPGQGLRLIYYSQIVNDFQKGDIAEGYSVSREKKESFPLTVTSAQKNPTAFYLCASSGAGGEEGEKLFFGSGTQLSVL.

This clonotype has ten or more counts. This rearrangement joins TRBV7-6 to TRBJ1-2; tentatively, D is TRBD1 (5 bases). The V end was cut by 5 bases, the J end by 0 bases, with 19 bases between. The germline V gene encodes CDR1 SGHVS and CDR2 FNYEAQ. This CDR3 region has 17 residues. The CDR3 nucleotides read TGTGCCAGCAGCCCTGCCCAACTGGGGGAAGCTAACTATGGCTACACCTTC. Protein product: CASSPAQLGEANYGYTF.

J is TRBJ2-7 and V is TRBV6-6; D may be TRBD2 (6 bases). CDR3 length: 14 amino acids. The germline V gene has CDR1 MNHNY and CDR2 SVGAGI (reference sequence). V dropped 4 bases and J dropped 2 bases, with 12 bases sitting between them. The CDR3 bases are TGTGCCAGCAGTTTCACGACTAGAGCCTACGAGCAGTACTTC. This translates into CASSFTTRAYEQYF.

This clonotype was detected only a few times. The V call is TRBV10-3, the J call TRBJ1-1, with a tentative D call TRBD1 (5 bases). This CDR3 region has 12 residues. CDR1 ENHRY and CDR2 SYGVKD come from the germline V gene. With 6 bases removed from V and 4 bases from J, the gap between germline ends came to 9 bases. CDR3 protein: CAIRDMSTEAFF. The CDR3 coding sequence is TGTGCCATCAGGGACATGAGCACTGAAGCTTTCTTT.

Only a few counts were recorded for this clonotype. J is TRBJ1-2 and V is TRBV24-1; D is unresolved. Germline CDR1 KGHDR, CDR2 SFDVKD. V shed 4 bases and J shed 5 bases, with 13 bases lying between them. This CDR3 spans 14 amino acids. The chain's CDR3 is CATSDPDGRYGYTF. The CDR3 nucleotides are TGTGCCACCAGTGACCCGGACGGACGTTATGGCTACACCTTC.

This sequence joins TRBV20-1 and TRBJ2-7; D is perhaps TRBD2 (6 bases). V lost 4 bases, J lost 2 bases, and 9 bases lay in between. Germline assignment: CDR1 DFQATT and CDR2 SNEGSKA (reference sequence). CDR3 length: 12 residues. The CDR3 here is CSATGATYEQYF. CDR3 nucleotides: TGCAGTGCTACGGGAGCCACCTACGAGCAGTACTTC.

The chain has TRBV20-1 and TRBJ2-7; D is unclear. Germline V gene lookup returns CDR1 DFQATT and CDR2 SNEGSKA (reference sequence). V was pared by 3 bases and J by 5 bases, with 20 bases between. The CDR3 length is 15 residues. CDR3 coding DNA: TGCAGTGCTAGCATCCGTCGGGCTCCCATTCACGAGCAGTACTTC. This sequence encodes CSASIRRAPIHEQYF.

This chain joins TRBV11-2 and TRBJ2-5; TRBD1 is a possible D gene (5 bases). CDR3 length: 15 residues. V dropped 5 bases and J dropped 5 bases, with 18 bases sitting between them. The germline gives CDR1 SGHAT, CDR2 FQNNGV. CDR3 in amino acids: CASSPQVLRAETQYF. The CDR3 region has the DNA TGTGCCAGCAGCCCACAGGTCCTCCGCGCGGAGACCCAGTACTTC.

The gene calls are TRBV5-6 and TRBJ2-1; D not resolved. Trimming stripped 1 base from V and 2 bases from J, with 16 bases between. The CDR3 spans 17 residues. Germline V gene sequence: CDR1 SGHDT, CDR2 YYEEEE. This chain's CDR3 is CASSLWVVTWTYNEQFF. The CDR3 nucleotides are TGTGCCAGCAGCTTGTGGGTAGTGACATGGACCTACAATGAGCAGTTCTTC.

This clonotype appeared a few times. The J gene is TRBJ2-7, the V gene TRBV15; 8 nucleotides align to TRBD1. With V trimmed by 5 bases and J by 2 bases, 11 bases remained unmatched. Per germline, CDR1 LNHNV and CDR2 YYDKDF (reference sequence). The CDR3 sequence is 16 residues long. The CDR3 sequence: CATSRSRTGPAYEQYF. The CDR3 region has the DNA TGTGCCACCAGCCGAAGTAGGACAGGGCCCGCCTACGAGCAGTACTTC.

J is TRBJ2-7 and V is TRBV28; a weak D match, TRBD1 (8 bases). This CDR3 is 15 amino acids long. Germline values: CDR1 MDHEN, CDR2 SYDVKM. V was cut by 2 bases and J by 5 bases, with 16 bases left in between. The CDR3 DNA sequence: TGTGCCAGCAGTTTAACAGGGGGGGTTCAGGACGAGCAGTACTTC. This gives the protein CASSLTGGVQDEQYF.

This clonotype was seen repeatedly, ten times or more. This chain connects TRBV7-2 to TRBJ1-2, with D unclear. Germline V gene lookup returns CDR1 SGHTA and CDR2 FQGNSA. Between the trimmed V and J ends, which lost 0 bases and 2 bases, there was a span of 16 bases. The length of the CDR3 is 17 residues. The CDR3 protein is CASSLAVGDFNNYGYTF. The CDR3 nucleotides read TGTGCCAGCAGCTTAGCGGTTGGCGACTTTAACAACTATGGCTACACCTTC. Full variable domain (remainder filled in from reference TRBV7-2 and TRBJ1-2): GAGVSQSPSNKVTEKGKDVELRCDPISGHTALYWYRQSLGQGLEFLIYFQGNSAPDKSGLPSDRFSAERTGGSVSTLTIQRTQQEDSAVYLCASSLAVGDFNNYGYTFGSGTRLTVV.

The CDR3 region has the DNA TGTGCCAGCAGCTTCGCGGGGGAGGGCCTCCACTTT. It codes for CASSFAGEGLHF. The rearrangement uses TRBV7-9 and TRBJ1-6; possible D gene TRBD1, 5 bases. The germline V gene has CDR1 SEHNR and CDR2 FQNEAQ (reference sequence). The CDR3 runs to 12 residues. Trimming stripped 3 bases from V and 15 bases from J, with 12 bases between.

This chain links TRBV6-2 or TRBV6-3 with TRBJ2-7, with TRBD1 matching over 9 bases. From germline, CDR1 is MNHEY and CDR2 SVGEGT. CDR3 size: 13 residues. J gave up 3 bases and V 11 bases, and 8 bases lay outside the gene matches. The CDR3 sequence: CAGSADRGYEQYF. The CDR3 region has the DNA TGTGCCGGGTCCGCGGACAGGGGCTACGAGCAGTACTTC.

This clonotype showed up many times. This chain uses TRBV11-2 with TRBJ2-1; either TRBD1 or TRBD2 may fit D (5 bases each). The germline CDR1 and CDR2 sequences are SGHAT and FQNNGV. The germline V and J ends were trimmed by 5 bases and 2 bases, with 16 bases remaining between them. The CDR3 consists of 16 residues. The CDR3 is CASSGTIMGAYNEQFF. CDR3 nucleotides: TGTGCCAGCAGCGGGACGATAATGGGGGCCTACAATGAGCAGTTCTTC.

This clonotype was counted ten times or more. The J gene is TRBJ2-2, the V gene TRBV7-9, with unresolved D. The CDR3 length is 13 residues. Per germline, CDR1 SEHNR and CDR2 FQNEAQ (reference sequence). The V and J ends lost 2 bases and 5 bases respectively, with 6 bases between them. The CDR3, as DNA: TGTGCCAGCAGCTTAACCCGGACCGGGGAGCTGTTTTTT. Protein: CASSLTRTGELFF.

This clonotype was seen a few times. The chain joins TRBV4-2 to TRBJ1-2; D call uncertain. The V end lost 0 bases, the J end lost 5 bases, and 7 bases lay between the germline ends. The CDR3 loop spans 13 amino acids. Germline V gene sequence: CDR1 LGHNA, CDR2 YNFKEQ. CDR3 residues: CASSQDPSYGYTF. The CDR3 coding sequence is TGTGCCAGCAGCCAAGATCCTAGTTATGGCTACACCTTC.

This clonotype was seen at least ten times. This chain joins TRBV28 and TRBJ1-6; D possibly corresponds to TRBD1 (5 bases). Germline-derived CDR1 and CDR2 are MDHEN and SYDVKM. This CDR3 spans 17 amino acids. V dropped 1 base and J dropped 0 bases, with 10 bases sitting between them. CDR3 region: CASSLSWGRSYNSPLHF. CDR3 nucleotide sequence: TGTGCCAGCAGTTTATCATGGGGACGCTCCTATAATTCACCCCTCCACTTT.

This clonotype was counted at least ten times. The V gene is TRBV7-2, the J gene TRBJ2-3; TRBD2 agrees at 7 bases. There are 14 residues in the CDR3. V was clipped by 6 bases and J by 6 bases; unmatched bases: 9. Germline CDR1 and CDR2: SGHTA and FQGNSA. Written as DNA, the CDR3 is TGTGCCAGCAGTCCGCGGGGGTCCCCTGATACGCAGTATTTT. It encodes CASSPRGSPDTQYF.

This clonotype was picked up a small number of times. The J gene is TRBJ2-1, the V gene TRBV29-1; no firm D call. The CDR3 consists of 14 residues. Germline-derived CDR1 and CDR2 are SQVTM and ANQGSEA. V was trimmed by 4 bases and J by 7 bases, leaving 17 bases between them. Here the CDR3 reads CSVVAWTQRNEQFF. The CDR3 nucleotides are TGCAGCGTTGTCGCCTGGACCCAGAGGAATGAGCAGTTCTTC.

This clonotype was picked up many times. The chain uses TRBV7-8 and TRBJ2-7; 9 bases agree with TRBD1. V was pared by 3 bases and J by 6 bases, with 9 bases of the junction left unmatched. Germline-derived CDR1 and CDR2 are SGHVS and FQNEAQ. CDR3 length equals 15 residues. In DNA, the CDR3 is TGTGCCAGCAGCTTCCGGACAGGGGAGGTTTTCGAGCAGTACTTC. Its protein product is CASSFRTGEVFEQYF. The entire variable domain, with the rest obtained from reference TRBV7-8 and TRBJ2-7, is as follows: GAGVSQSPRYKVAKRGQDVALRCDPISGHVSLFWYQQALGQGPEFLTYFQNEAQLDKSGLPSDRFFAERPEGSVSTLKIQRTQQEDSAVYLCASSFRTGEVFEQYFGPGTRLTVT.

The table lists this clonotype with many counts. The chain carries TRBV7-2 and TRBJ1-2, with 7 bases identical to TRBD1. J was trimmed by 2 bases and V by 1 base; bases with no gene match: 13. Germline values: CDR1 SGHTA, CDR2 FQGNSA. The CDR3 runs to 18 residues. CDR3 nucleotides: TGTGCCAGCAGCTTAGTCGGTGGCCAGGGGGAGGGGAACTATGGCTACACCTTC. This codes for CASSLVGGQGEGNYGYTF.

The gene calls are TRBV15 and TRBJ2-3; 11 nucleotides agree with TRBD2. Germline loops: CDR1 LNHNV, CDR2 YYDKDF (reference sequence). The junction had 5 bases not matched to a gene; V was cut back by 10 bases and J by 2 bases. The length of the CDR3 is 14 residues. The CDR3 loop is CAIPSGGSTDTQYF. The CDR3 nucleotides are TGTGCCATCCCTAGCGGGGGGTCCACAGATACGCAGTATTTT.

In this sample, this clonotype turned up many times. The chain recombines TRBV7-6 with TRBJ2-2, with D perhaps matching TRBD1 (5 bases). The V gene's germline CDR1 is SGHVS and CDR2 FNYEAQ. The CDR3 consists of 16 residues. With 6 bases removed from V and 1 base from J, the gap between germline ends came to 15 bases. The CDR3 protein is CASSSGAGLNTGELFF. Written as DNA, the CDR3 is TGTGCCAGCAGTTCGGGTGCAGGGCTGAACACCGGGGAGCTGTTTTTT. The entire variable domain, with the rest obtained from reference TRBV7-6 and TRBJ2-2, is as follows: GAGVSQSPRYKVTKRGQDVALRCDPISGHVSLYWYRQALGQGPEFLTYFNYEAQQDKSGLPNDRFSAERPEGSISTLTIQRTEQRDSAMYRCASSSGAGLNTGELFFGEGSRLTVL.